The TCR beta chain described here comes from a study of blood T cell repertoires in COVID-19. Study information: Researchers got acute and convalescent COVID-19 samples from the United States, Italy and Spain.

The CDR3 consists of 15 residues. Germline V gives CDR1 LGHDT, CDR2 YNNKEL (reference sequence). Between the trimmed V and J ends, which lost 1 base and 2 bases, there was a span of 11 bases. Original handling: Using reference gene primer amplification, nucleated cell counts were estimated. The method was immunoSEQ multiplex PCR; TCRdb's version includes in-frame clones alone and lacks a portion of them. V, J and clone size were drawn from that table, and D and trimming were deduced from the DNA. The sample carries roughly 89,000 clones, roughly 80% recorded once. The clonotype comes from a woman over 75 with acute or convalescent COVID-19. V usage is TRBV3-1 (or the pseudogene TRBV3-2) and J usage is TRBJ1-2; D is unclear. The source material was peripheral blood. CDR3 residues: CASSQAPVRNYGYTF. Here the CDR3 DNA reads TGTGCCAGCAGCCAAGCCCCGGTCCGGAACTATGGCTACACCTTC.